Below, one T cell receptor beta chain is given with its context. This sample is drawn from a study of blood T cell repertoires in COVID-19. In the study's own analysis: Reference gene primer amplification yielded estimated nucleated cell counts. Using immunoSEQ multiplex PCR, the repertoire was profiled, and TCRdb retains in-frame clones only, with some absent. The V and J calls and clone size were taken over from that table, and D and trimming were inferred from the DNA. The sample has roughly 360,000 clones; roughly 77% are singletons. The sequenced material came from peripheral blood. The TCR comes from a human donor with acute or convalescent COVID-19. The donor label of this sample is uncertain.

CDR3 protein: CASSGKFSGGNNEQFF. CDR3 in DNA: TGCGCCAGCAGTGGAAAATTTAGCGGGGGGAACAATGAGCAGTTCTTC. The chain has TRBV10-1 and TRBJ2-1; TRBD2 matches at 10 bases. Germline CDR1 WNHNN, CDR2 SYGVQD (reference sequence). This CDR3 is 16 amino acids long. V trimming: 4 bases; J trimming: 5 bases; junction bases outside the gene matches: 8.